Listed below are T cell receptor beta chains from one sample, sequenced in a study of blood T cells in healthy people across ages. TCRdb itself ran the 5' RACE reads through MiXCR, one entry per CDR3 protein. The sample yields about 1.7 million distinct CDR3 sequences, roughly 27% seen once. The sample was blood. These receptors all come from a woman in her twenties or thirties in good health. Each CDR3 is given with its conserved first and last residue. D genes are given only for firm matches. The size of a clone is reported for some rows only, either as once, few or many, or as a class for expanded clones.

>TRBJ1-5|15|.|TRBV7-9|.
TGTGCCAGCAGCGGCCTGGGGGGGGGCTATCAGCCCCAGCATTTT
CASSGLGGGYQPQHF
>TRBJ1-4|15|TRBD1|TRBV4-2|few
TGTGCCAGCAGCTTCGGACAGGAGGGAGATGAAAAACTGTTTTTT
CASSFGQEGDEKLFF
>TRBJ2-7|12|.|TRBV29-1|many
TGCAGCGTGGCGTACTTACAGAACGAGCAGTACTTC
CSVAYLQNEQYF
>TRBJ1-5|14|.|TRBV12-3/TRBV12-4|.
TGTGCCAGCAGTTTGATCCAGGGCGGCCAGCCCCAGCATTTT
CASSLIQGGQPQHF
>TRBJ2-5|14|.|TRBV14|few
TGTGCCAGCAGCCAAGGGGGCTTAATTGAGACCCAGTACTTC
CASSQGGLIETQYF
>TRBJ2-5|14|.|TRBV12-3/TRBV12-4|few
TGTGCCAGCAGTTTAGGGGGTGAGGACGAGACCCAGTACTTC
CASSLGGEDETQYF
>TRBJ2-2|16|.|TRBV10-2|few
TGCGCCAGCAGTGAGCCCCGGGACTTCAACACCGGGGAGCTGTTTTTT
CASSEPRDFNTGELFF
>TRBJ2-3|12|TRBD2|TRBV10-3|.
TGTGCCATCAGGACGGGAGGTGATACGCAGTATTTT
CAIRTGGDTQYF
>TRBJ2-7|15|TRBD2|TRBV7-9|few
TGTGCCAGCAGCATGAGACTAGCGGGAGCGGGGGAGCAGTACTTC
CASSMRLAGAGEQYF
>TRBJ1-1|14|TRBD1|TRBV5-1|.
TGCGCCAGCAGCTTGAAGGACAGGGGTACTGAAGCTTTCTTT
CASSLKDRGTEAFF
>TRBJ2-1|14|TRBD2|TRBV5-1|few
TGCGCCAGCAGCTTAGGACTAGCTTTCAATGAGCAGTTCTTC
CASSLGLAFNEQFF
>TRBJ2-6|16|.|TRBV27|.
TGTGCCAGCAGTTTCTCCCGGGTCTCTGGGGCCAACGTCCTGACTTTC
CASSFSRVSGANVLTF
>TRBJ2-1|16|.|TRBV20-1|few
TGCAGTGCTAGAGCATTAAGCGGGTTCTCCTACAATGAGCAGTTCTTC
CSARALSGFSYNEQFF
>TRBJ2-7|14|TRBD1|TRBV5-1|few
TGCGCCAGCAGCCCCGAACAGGGGACCTACGAGCAGTACTTC
CASSPEQGTYEQYF
>TRBJ2-5|11|.|TRBV2|.
TGTGCCAGCGGAGAGTTTAATGAGCAGTACTTC
CASGEFNEQYF
>TRBJ2-7|15|TRBD1|TRBV18|.
TGTGCCAGCTCACCCAGCCCGGGACAGGACTACGAGCAGTACTTC
CASSPSPGQDYEQYF
>TRBJ2-7|15|.|TRBV7-2|few
TGTGCCAGCAGCCTCCACCCCGGGACCGCGTACGAGCAGTACTTC
CASSLHPGTAYEQYF
>TRBJ1-2|13|.|TRBV6-2/TRBV6-3|.
TGTGCCAGCAGTTACTCGGCCTCCTATGGCTACACCTTC
CASSYSASYGYTF
>TRBJ2-7|15|TRBD2|TRBV7-2|many
TGTGCCAGCAGCATCGGACTAGCGGCTCCCTACGAGCAGTACTTC
CASSIGLAAPYEQYF
>TRBJ2-5|11|.|TRBV29-1|.
TGCAGCTTCCAAGTTTCAGAGACCCAGTACTTC
CSFQVSETQYF
>TRBJ2-1|17|.|TRBV5-1|few
TGCGCCAGCAGCTTGGGGGGTAAGCCCCTAGTTATCGATGAGCAGTTCTTC
CASSLGGKPLVIDEQFF
>TRBJ1-6|16|.|TRBV5-5|.
TGTGCCAGCAGCCTAAGGCCCTGGGCAGATAATTCACCCCTCCACTTT
CASSLRPWADNSPLHF